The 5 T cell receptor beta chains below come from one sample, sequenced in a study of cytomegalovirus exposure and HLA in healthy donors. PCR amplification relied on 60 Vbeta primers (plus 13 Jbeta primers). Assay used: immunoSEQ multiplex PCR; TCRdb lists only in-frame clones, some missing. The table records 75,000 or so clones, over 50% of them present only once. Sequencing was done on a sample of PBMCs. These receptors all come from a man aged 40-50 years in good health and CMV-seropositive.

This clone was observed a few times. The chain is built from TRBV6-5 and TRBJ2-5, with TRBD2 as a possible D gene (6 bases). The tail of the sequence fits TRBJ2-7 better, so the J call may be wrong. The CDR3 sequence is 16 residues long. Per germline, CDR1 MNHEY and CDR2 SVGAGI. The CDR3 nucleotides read TGTGCCAGCAGTTCGCCGGGACGACGGAGGGCCTACGAGCAGTACTTC. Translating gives CASSSPGRRRAYEQYF.

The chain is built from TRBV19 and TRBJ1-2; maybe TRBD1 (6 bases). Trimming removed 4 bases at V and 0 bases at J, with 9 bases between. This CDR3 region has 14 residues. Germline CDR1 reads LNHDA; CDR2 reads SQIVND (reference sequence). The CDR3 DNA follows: TGTGCCAGTAGTACGGGGGGCACTAACTATGGCTACACCTTC. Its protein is CASSTGGTNYGYTF.

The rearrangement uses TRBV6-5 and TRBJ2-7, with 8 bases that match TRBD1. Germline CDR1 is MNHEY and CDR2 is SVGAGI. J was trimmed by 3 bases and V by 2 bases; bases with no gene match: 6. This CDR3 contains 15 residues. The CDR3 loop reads CASSYSDRGVYEQYF. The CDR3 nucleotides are TGTGCCAGCAGTTACAGTGACAGGGGAGTCTACGAGCAGTACTTC.

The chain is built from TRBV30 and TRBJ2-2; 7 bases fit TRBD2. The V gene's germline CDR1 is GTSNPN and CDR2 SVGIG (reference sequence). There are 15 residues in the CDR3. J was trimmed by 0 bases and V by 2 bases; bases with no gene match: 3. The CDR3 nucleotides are TGTGCCTGGAGTCGAAGCGGGACGAACACCGGGGAGCTGTTTTTT. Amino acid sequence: CAWSRSGTNTGELFF.

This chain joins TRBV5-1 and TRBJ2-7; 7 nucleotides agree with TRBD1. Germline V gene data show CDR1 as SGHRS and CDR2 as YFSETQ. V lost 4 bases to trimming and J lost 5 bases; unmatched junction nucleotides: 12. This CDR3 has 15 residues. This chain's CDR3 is CASSEKRRGTDEQYF. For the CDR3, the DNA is TGCGCCAGCAGCGAGAAACGCAGGGGGACGGACGAGCAGTACTTC.